This TCR beta chain appears in the sequencing data of a study of shared clonotypes between healthy human individuals. Details on this clone: Its antigen is still unknown.

Whole-study findings and limits: Investigators expected sequencing depth to affect clonotype sharing among donors.

Trimming removed 5 bases from V and 5 bases from J; junction bases left unmatched: 5. The germline V gene has CDR1 SNHLY and CDR2 FYNNEI. This CDR3 comprises 15 residues. The unsorted PBMC sample used ten immunoSEQ deep assay plates. Using immunoSEQ multiplex PCR, the repertoire was profiled, and TCRdb retains in-frame clones only, with some absent. The table shows about 460,000 clones, with 75% to 80% occurring only once. The sequence came from a middle-aged woman in good health. Some clones in this sample may be carry-over from other donors' samples. Sequencing was carried out using PBMCs. The V gene is TRBV2, the J gene TRBJ2-7; 14 bases are a match to TRBD2. In DNA, the CDR3 is TGTGCCAGCAGTAAAGGACTAGCGGGAGGAGACGAGCAGTACTTC. Encoded protein: CASSKGLAGGDEQYF.